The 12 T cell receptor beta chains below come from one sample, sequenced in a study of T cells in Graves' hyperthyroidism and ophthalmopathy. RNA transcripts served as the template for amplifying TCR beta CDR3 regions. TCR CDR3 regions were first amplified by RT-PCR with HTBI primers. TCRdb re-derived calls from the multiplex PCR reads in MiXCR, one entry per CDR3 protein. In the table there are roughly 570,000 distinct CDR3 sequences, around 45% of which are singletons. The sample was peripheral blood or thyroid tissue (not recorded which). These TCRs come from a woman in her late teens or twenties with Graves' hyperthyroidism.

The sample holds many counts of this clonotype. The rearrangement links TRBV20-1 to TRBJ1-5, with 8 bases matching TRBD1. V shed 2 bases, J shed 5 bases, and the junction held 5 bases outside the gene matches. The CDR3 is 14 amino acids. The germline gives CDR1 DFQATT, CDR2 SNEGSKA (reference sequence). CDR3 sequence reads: CSARSYRGDQPQHF. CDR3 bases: TGCAGTGCTAGATCTTACAGGGGGGATCAGCCCCAGCATTTT.

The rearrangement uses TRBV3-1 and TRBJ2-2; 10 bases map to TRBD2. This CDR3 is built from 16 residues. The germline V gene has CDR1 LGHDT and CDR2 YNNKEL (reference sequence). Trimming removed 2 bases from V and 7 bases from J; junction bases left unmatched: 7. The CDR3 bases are TGTGCCAGCAGCCAATTCGGGACTAGCGAGGTCGGGGAGCTGTTTTTT. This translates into CASSQFGTSEVGELFF.

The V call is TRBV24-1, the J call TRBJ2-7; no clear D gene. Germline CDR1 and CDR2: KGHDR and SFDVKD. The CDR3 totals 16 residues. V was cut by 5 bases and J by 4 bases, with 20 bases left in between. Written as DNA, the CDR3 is TGTGCCACCAGTGCCCTGAGAAAGGAACCCGATTACGAGCAGTACTTC. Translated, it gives CATSALRKEPDYEQYF.

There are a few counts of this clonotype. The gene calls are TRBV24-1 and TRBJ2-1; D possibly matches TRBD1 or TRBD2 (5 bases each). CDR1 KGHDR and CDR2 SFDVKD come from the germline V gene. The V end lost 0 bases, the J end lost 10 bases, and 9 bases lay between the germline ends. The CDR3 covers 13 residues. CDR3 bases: TGTGCCACCAGTGATTTGCGAGGGACCGAGCAGTTCTTC. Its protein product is CATSDLRGTEQFF.

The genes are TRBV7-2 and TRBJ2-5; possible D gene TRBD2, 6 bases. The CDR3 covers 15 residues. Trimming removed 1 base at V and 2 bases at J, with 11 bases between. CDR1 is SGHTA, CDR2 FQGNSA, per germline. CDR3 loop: CASSLVVAEQETQYF. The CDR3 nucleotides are TGTGCCAGCAGCTTAGTGGTAGCGGAACAAGAGACCCAGTACTTC.

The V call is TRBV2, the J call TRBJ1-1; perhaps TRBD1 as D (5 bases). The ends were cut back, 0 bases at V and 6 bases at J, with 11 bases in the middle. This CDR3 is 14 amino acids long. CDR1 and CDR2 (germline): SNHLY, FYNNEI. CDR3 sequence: CASSEAMNRPEAFF. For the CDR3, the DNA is TGTGCCAGCAGTGAAGCAATGAACAGGCCTGAAGCTTTCTTT.

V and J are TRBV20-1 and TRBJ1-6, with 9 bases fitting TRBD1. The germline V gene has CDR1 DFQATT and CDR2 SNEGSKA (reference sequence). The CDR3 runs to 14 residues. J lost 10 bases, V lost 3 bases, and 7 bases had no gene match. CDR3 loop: CSASLGTGKSPLHF. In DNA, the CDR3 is TGCAGTGCTAGTCTGGGGACAGGGAAGTCACCCCTCCACTTT.

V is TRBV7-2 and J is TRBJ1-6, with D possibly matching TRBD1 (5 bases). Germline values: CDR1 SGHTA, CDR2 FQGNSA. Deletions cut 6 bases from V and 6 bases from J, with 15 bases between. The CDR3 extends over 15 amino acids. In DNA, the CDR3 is TGTGCCAGCAGATACCGCGGCAGGGTTAATTCACCCCTCCACTTT. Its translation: CASRYRGRVNSPLHF.

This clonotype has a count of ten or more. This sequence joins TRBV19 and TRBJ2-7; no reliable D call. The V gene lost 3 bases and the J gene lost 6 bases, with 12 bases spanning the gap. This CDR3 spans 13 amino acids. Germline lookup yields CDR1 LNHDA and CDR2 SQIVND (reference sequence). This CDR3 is CASSILVNTEQYF. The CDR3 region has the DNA TGTGCCAGTAGTATTCTTGTTAATACCGAGCAGTACTTC.

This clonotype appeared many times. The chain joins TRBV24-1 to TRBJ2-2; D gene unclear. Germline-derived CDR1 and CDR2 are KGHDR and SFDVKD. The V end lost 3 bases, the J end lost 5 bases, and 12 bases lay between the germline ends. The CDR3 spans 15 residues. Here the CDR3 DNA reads TGTGCCACCAGTGATCCCCCTGGTAAAACCGGGGAGCTGTTTTTT. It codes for CATSDPPGKTGELFF.

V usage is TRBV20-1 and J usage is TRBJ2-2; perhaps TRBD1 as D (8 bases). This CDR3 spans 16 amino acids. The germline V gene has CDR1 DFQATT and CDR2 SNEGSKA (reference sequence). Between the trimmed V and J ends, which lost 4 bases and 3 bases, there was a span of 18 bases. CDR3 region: CSAKDREGGHTGELFF. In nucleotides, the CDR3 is TGCAGTGCTAAGGACAGGGAGGGAGGTCACACCGGGGAGCTGTTTTTT.

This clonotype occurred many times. The CDR3 region is CASSVGLYEQYF. Here the CDR3 DNA reads TGTGCCAGCAGCGTGGGGCTATACGAGCAGTACTTC. J is TRBJ2-7 and V is TRBV7-2; TRBD1 is a possible D gene (5 bases). This CDR3 has 12 residues. Per the germline V gene, CDR1 is SGHTA and CDR2 is FQGNSA. V lost 5 bases, J lost 4 bases, and 9 bases lay in between. Filled out from reference TRBV7-2 and TRBJ2-7, the complete variable domain reads GAGVSQSPSNKVTEKGKDVELRCDPISGHTALYWYRQSLGQGLEFLIYFQGNSAPDKSGLPSDRFSAERTGGSVSTLTIQRTQQEDSAVYLCASSVGLYEQYFGPGTRLTVT.